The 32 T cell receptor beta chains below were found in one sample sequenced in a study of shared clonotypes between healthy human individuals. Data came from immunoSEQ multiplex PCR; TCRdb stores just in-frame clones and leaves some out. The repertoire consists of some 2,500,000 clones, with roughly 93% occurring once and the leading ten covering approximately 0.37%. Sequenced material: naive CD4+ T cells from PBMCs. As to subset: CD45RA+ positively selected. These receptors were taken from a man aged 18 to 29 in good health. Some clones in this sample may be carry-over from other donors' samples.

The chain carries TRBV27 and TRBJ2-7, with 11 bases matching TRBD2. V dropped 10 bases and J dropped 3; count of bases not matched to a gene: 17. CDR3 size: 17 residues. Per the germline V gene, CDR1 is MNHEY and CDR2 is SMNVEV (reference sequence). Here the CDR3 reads CANSLPPIAGGVYEQYF. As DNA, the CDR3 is TGTGCCAACTCCCTCCCCCCCATAGCGGGAGGGGTCTACGAGCAGTACTTC.

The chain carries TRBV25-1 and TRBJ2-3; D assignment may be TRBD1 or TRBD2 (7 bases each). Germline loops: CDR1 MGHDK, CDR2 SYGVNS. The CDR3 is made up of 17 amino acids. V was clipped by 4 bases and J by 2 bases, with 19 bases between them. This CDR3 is CASSAATGRETTDTQYF. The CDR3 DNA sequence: TGTGCCAGCAGTGCGGCGACAGGGAGGGAGACCACAGATACGCAGTATTTT.

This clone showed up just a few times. The CDR3: CASSLLGDQPQHF. The CDR3 nucleotides are TGTGCCAGCAGTTTGTTGGGGGATCAGCCCCAGCATTTT. The chain carries TRBV28 and TRBJ1-5; TRBD1 is a possible D gene (5 bases). CDR1 and CDR2 from the germline V gene are MDHEN and SYDVKM. CDR3 length: 13 amino acids. The V gene lost 3 bases and the J gene lost 5 bases, with 8 bases spanning the gap.

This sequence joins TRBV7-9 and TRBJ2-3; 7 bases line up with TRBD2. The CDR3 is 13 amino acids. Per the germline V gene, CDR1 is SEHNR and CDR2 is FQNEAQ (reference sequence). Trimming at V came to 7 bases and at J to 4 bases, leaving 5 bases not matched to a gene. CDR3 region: CASTRDYADTQYF. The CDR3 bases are TGTGCCAGCACTCGGGACTACGCAGATACGCAGTATTTT.

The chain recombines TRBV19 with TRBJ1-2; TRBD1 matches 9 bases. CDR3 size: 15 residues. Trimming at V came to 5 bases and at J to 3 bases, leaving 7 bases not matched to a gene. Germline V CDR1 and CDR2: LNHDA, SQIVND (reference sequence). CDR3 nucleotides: TGTGCCAGTAGTCCCGCCGGGACAGGGTACTATGGCTACACCTTC. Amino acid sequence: CASSPAGTGYYGYTF.

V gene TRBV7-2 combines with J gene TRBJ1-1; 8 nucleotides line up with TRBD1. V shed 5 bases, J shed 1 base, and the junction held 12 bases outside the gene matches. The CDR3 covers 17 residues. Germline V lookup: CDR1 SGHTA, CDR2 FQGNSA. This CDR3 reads CASSTLAIGQGNTEAFF. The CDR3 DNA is TGTGCCAGCAGCACTCTAGCTATTGGACAGGGGAACACTGAAGCTTTCTTT.

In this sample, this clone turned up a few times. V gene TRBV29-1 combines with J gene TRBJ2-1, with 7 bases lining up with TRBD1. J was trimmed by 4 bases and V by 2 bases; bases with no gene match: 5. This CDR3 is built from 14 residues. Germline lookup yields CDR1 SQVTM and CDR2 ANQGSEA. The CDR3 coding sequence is TGCAGCGTTGAAAAGACAGGGCCGTACAATGAGCAGTTCTTC. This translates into CSVEKTGPYNEQFF.

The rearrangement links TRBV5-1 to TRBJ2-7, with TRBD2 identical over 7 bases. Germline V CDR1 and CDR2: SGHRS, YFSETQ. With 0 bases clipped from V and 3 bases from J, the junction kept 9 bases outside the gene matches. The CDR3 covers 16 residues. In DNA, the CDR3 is TGCGCCAGCAGCTTGGACGCAGGCGGGGAGGGCTACGAGCAGTACTTC. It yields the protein CASSLDAGGEGYEQYF.

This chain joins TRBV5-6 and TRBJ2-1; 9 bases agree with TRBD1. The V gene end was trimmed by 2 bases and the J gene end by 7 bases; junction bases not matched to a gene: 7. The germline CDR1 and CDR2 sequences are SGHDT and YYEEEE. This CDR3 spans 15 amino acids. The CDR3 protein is CASSFRGTGLNEQFF. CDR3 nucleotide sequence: TGTGCCAGCAGCTTTAGGGGGACAGGGTTAAATGAGCAGTTCTTC.

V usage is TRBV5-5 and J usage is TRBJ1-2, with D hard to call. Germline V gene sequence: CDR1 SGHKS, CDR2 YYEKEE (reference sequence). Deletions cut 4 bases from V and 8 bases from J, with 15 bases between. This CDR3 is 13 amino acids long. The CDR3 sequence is CASSEGRAGGYTF. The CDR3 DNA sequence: TGTGCCAGCAGCGAAGGGAGAGCCGGCGGCTACACCTTC.

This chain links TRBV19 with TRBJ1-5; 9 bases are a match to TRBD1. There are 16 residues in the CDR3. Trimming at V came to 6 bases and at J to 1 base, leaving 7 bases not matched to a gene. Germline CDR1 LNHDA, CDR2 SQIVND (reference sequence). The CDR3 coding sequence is TGTGCCAGTAGCTCCGACAGGGGGAAGAGCAATCAGCCCCAGCATTTT. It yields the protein CASSSDRGKSNQPQHF.

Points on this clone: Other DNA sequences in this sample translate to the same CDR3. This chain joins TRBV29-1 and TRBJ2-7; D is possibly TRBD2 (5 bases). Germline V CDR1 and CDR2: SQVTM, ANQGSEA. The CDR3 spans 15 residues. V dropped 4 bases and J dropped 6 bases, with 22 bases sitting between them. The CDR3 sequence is CSVVGQPGSGLEQYF. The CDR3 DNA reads TGCAGCGTTGTCGGGCAGCCGGGATCTGGCCTCGAGCAGTACTTC.

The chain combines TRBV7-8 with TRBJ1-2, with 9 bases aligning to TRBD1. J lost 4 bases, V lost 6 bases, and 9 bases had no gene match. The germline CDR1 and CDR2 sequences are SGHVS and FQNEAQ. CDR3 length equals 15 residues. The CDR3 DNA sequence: TGTGCCAGCAGGTTGGGACAGGGTAGAGGCTATGGCTACACCTTC. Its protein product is CASRLGQGRGYGYTF.

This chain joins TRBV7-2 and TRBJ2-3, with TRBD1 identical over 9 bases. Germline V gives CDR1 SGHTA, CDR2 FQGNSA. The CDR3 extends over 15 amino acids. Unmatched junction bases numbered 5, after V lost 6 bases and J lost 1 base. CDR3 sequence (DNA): TGTGCCAGCAGACGACAGGGGGGGGGCACAGATACGCAGTATTTT. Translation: CASRRQGGGTDTQYF.

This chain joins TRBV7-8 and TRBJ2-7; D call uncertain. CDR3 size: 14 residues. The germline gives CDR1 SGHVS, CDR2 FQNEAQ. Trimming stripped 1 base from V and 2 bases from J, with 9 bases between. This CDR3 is CASSLVGSTYEQYF. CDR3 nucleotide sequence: TGTGCCAGCAGCTTAGTAGGTTCGACCTACGAGCAGTACTTC.

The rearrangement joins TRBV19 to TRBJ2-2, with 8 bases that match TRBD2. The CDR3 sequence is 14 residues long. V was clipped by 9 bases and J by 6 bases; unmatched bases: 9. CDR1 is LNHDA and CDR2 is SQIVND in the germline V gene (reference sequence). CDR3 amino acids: CASRDTGRAGELFF. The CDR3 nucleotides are TGTGCCAGCCGAGACACCGGGAGGGCCGGGGAGCTGTTTTTT.

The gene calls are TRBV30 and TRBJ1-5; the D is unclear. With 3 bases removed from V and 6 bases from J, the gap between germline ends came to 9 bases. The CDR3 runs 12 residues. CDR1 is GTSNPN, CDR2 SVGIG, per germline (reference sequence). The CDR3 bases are TGTGCCTGGAGCGCCAGTTCTCAGCCCCAGCATTTT. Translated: CAWSASSQPQHF.

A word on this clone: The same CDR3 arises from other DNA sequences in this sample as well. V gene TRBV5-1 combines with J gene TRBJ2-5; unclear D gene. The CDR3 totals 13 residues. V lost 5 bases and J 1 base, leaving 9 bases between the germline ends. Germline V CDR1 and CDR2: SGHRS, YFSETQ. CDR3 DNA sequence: TGCGCCAGCAGACCCGGGCCCCAAGAGACCCAGTACTTC. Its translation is CASRPGPQETQYF.

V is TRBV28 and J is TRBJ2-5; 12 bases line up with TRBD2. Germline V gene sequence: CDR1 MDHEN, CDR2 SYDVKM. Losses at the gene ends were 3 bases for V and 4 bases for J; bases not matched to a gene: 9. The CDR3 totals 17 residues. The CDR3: CASSFFASGRERETQYF. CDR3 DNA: TGTGCCAGCAGTTTCTTTGCTAGCGGGAGGGAAAGAGAGACCCAGTACTTC.

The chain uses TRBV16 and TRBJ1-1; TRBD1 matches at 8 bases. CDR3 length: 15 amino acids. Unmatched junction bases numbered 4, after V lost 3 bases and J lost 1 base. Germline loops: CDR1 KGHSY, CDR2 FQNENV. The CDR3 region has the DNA TGTGCCAGCAGCCACCCGGGACAGGAGAACACTGAAGCTTTCTTT. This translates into CASSHPGQENTEAFF.

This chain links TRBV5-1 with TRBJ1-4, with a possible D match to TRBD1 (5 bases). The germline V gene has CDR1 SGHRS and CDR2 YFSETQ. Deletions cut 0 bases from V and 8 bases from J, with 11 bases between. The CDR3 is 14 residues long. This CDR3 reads CASSLASGQEKLFF. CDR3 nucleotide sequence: TGCGCCAGCAGCTTGGCCTCGGGGCAAGAAAAACTGTTTTTT.

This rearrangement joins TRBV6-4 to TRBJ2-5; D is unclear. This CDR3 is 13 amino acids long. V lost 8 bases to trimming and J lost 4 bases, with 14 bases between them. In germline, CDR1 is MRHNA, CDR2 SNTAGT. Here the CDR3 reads CASGEQPGETQYF. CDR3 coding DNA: TGTGCCAGCGGCGAGCAACCGGGAGAGACCCAGTACTTC.

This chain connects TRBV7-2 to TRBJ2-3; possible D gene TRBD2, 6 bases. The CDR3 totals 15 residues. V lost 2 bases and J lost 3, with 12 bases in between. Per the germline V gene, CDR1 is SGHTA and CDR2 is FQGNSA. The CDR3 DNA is TGTGCCAGCAGCTTATTAAGGGCGGGAACAGATACGCAGTATTTT. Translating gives CASSLLRAGTDTQYF.

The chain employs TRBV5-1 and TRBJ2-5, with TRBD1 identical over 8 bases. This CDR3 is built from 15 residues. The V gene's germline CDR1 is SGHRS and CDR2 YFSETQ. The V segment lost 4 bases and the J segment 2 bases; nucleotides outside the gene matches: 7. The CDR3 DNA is TGCGCCAGCAGCATAGGGACAGGACCTCAAGAGACCCAGTACTTC. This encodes CASSIGTGPQETQYF.

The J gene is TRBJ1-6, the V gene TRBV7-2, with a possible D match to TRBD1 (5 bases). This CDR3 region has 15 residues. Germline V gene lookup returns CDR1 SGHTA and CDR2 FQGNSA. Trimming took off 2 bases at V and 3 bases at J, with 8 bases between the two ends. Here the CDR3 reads CASSLRQLYNSPLHF. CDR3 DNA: TGTGCCAGCAGCTTACGACAGCTCTATAATTCACCCCTCCACTTT. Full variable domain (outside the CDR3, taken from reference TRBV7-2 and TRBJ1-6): GAGVSQSPSNKVTEKGKDVELRCDPISGHTALYWYRQSLGQGLEFLIYFQGNSAPDKSGLPSDRFSAERTGGSVSTLTIQRTQQEDSAVYLCASSLRQLYNSPLHFGNGTRLTVT.

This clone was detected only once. CDR3 residues: CASSILTRGQGQPQHF. The CDR3 DNA sequence: TGTGCCAGTAGTATCTTGACCAGGGGGCAGGGTCAGCCCCAGCATTTT. The chain carries TRBV19 and TRBJ1-5, with 8 positions matching TRBD1. V shed 3 bases and J 6 bases; nucleotides not matched to a gene: 10. This CDR3 is built from 16 residues. Germline V gene sequence: CDR1 LNHDA, CDR2 SQIVND (reference sequence).

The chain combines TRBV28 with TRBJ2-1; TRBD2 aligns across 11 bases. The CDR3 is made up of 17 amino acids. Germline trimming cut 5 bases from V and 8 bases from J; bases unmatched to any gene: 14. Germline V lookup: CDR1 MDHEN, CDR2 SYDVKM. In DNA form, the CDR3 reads TGTGCCAGCAGTCCGATACGCACTAGCGGGAGTAAATATGAGCAGTTCTTC. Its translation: CASSPIRTSGSKYEQFF.

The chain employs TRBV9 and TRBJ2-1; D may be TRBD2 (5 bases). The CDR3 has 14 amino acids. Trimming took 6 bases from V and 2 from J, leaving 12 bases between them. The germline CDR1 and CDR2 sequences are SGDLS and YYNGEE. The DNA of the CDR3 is TGTGCCAGCAAACTAGGTGAAACCTACAATGAGCAGTTCTTC. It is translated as CASKLGETYNEQFF.

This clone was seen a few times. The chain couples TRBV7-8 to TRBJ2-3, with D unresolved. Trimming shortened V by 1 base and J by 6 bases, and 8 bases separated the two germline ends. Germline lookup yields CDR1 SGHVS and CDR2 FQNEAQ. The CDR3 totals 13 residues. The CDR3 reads CASSLGGLDTQYF. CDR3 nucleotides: TGTGCCAGCAGCTTAGGTGGCCTCGATACGCAGTATTTT.

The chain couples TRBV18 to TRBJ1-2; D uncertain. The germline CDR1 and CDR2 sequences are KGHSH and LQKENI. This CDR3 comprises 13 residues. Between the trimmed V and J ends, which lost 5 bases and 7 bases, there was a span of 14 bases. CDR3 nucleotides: TGTGCCAGCTCATTGGGCCTGAGTGTTGGCTACACCTTC. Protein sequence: CASSLGLSVGYTF.

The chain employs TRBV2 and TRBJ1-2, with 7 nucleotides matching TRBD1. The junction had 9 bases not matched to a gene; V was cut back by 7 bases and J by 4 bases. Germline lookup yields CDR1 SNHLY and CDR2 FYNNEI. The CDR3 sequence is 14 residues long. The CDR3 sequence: CASTRQGIGYGYTF. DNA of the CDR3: TGTGCCAGCACCAGACAGGGTATAGGCTATGGCTACACCTTC. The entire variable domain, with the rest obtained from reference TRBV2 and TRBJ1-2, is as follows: EPEVTQTPSHQVTQMGQEVILRCVPISNHLYFYWYRQILGQKVEFLVSFYNNEISEKSEIFDDQFSVERPDGSNFTLKIRSTKLEDSAMYFCASTRQGIGYGYTFGSGTRLTVV.

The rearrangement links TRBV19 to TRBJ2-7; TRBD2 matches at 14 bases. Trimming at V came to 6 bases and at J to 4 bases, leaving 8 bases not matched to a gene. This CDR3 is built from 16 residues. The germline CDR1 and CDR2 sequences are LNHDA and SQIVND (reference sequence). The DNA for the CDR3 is TGTGCCAGTAGCAGGGGACTAGCGGGAGACTGGTACGAGCAGTACTTC. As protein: CASSRGLAGDWYEQYF.